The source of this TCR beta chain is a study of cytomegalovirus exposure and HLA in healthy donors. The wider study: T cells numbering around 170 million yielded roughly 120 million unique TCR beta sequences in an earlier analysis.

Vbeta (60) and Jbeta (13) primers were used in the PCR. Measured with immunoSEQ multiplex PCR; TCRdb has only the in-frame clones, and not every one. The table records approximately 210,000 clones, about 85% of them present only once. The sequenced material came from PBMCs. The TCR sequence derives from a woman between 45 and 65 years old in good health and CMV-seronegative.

CDR3 DNA: TGTGCCAGCAGCGTACGGTCGGGCGCGGGTTCGGGGGAGCTGTTTTTT. The encoded protein is CASSVRSGAGSGELFF. The chain couples TRBV9 to TRBJ2-2; tentatively, D is TRBD2 (5 bases). This CDR3 has 16 residues. V lost 1 base, J lost 8 bases, and 18 bases lay in between. The V gene's germline CDR1 is SGDLS and CDR2 YYNGEE. Combining the CDR3 with reference TRBV9 and TRBJ2-2 gives the whole variable domain DSGVTQTPKHLITATGQRVTLRCSPRSGDLSVYWYQQSLDQGLQFLIQYYNGEERAKGNILERFSAQQFPDLHSELNLSSLELGDSALYFCASSVRSGAGSGELFFGEGSRLTVL.